This is a list of T cell receptor beta chains from one sample in a study of blood T cell repertoires in COVID-19. Profiling relied on immunoSEQ multiplex PCR, and the TCRdb table lists in-frame clones only, not all of them. The data show about 480,000 clones, with roughly 90% seen just once and over 1.5% held by the top ten. Material: PBMCs or T cells enriched from blood (not recorded which). All receptors come from a woman aged 40 to 50 who had recovered from COVID-19. CDR3s leave out the opening cysteine and the closing phenylalanine or tryptophan. Fields, in order: J gene, V gene, CDR3 protein.

TRBJ1-1,TRBV5-4,ASSPRQENTEAF
TRBJ1-5,TRBV18,ASSRARNQPQH
TRBJ1-3,TRBV4-3,ASSQDQAGNTIY
TRBJ1-1,TRBV7-2,ASSWGGMDTEAF
TRBJ1-2,TRBV6-5,ASSKRRSGGYT
TRBJ1-5,TRBV19,ASSMQTGTSNQPQH
TRBJ1-1,TRBV6-5,ASRGAVGDTEAF
TRBJ2-7,TRBV18,ASSPRGGLRSYEQY
TRBJ2-3,TRBV15,ATSRAASGTTDTQY
TRBJ2-5,TRBV15,ATSREDRGETQY
TRBJ1-1,TRBV30,AWRKTGFTLNTEAF
TRBJ2-1,TRBV7-2,ASSLRGTSGSTNEQF
TRBJ2-7,TRBV4-1,ASSPERGSYEQY
TRBJ2-3,TRBV4-2,ASSQDMLAAAGGTQY
TRBJ2-1,TRBV4-3,ASSQEIAGEGDEQF
TRBJ1-1,TRBV7-2,ASSFGLFGRAF
TRBJ2-7,TRBV15,ATSLRDRGGYEQY
TRBJ1-2,TRBV5-4,ASSSGVNRGGYGYT
TRBJ1-6,TRBV18,ASSPTLPGTEAPLH
TRBJ2-7,TRBV19,ASSWTGGEQY
TRBJ2-1,TRBV6-5,ASRGYRVTEQF
TRBJ2-1,TRBV10-2,ASSESKLSGTRREQF
TRBJ2-2,TRBV24-1,ATSDNRGPYTGELF
TRBJ1-3,TRBV11-3,ASSRRGMSGNTIY
TRBJ2-7,TRBV15,ATSRLAGAYEQY
TRBJ1-1,TRBV19,ASSLAGNTEAF
TRBJ1-1,TRBV7-2,ASSLGGWGNTEAF
TRBJ2-1,TRBV7-2,ASSLVAGGYEQF
TRBJ2-5,TRBV2,ASSELLSGETQY
TRBJ2-3,TRBV2,ASVDSSSTDTQY
TRBJ1-2,TRBV5-4,ASSLKGAPGYT
TRBJ1-2,TRBV5-4,ASIGGSDYGYT
TRBJ1-5,TRBV18,ASSLTTGEDYQPQH
TRBJ1-5,TRBV18,ASSPRQGRSNQPQH
TRBJ1-2,TRBV6-5,ASTGGGGYT
TRBJ2-3,TRBV9,ASSVVQGGTDTQY
TRBJ1-4,TRBV7-2,ASSNYRGEKLF
TRBJ1-2,TRBV27,ASSLSSRDYGYT
TRBJ1-2,TRBV7-9,ASSLKQEAGYT
TRBJ1-1,TRBV4-3,ASSQDESWETNTEAF
TRBJ1-1,TRBV21-1,ASSNRGPAF
TRBJ1-1,TRBV7-9,ASSLGFTENTEAF
TRBJ1-2,TRBV7-8,ASSLAWRQGYYGYT
TRBJ2-7,TRBV7-2,ASSKDRYSYEQY
TRBJ2-1,TRBV7-2,ASSLVGVSYNEQF
TRBJ1-1,TRBV29-1,SVRGGTGTTEAF
TRBJ1-6,TRBV27,ASSSGQSNSPLH
TRBJ1-5,TRBV19,ASSRRGGQGSGSNQPQH
TRBJ1-1,TRBV6-5,ASSYSGRVSEAF
TRBJ2-1,TRBV5-4,ASSFSGSYNEQF
TRBJ1-2,TRBV15,ATSSDRLANYGYT
TRBJ2-2,TRBV7-9,ASTNTGGITGELF
TRBJ2-1,TRBV7-2,ASSLAGGRVGEQF
TRBJ2-1,TRBV7-8,ASSRRDWIF
TRBJ2-7,TRBV11-3,ASSSFSGGEQY
TRBJ1-4,TRBV2,ASRSTGSNEKLF
TRBJ2-3,TRBV4-3,ASSHDLGGAMQPSTDTQY
TRBJ2-3,TRBV6-4,ASSASSTDTQY